This entry is about one T cell receptor beta chain. This sample stems from a study of blood T cell repertoires in COVID-19. Study summary: PBMCs, B-cell-depleted T cells, or T cells were the source of the cDNA or gDNA that made up the material.

Enrollees, about 18 to 89 years old, lived in fewer than 25 US areas. Recovered status in Cohort 3 required two negative PCRs, clearance, or symptom resolution. In the original processing: Cell counts per sample came from amplifying reference gene primers. TCRdb keeps only in-frame clones here, not all; method: immunoSEQ multiplex PCR. The V and J calls and clone size were taken over from that table, and D and trimming were inferred from the DNA. The profile shows about 180,000 clones, 75% to 90% of them singletons. What was sequenced was PBMCs or T cells enriched from blood (not recorded which). The TCR originated in a man in his forties who had recovered from COVID-19.

CDR3 protein: CASSLSGPGNTIYF. Here the CDR3 DNA reads TGCGCCAGCAGCTTATCAGGGCCAGGAAACACCATATATTTT. The genes are TRBV5-1 and TRBJ1-3; TRBD1 is a possible D gene (5 bases). The CDR3 covers 14 residues. CDR1 SGHRS and CDR2 YFSETQ come from the germline V gene. The germline V and J ends were trimmed by 2 bases and 4 bases, with 10 bases remaining between them.